Listed below are T cell receptor beta chains from one sample, sequenced in a study of T-cell reconstitution after alpha-beta-depleted transplantation in children. TCRdb independently ran MiXCR on the PCR reads; one entry per CDR3 protein. The sample records around 500,000 distinct CDR3 sequences, under 15% being singletons. The material sequenced was PBMCs from the stem cell graft donor, taken from the stem cell graft. The receptors derive from a human donor who donated a stem cell graft to a child with combined immunodeficiency. Each CDR3 is given with its conserved first and last residue. Fields, in order: D gene, V gene, CDR3 length, clone size, J gene, CDR3 protein, CDR3 DNA. D genes are given only for firm matches. The listing skips clone size in some rows; elsewhere it reads once, few, many or a size class.

D gene: TRBD1; V gene: TRBV12-3/TRBV12-4; CDR3 length: 14; clone size: many; J gene: TRBJ1-3; CDR3 protein: CASSWDSPVGTIYF; CDR3 DNA: TGTGCCAGCAGTTGGGACAGCCCTGTCGGCACCATATATTTT
D gene: -; V gene: TRBV10-3; CDR3 length: 15; clone size: -; J gene: TRBJ2-3; CDR3 protein: CAISASGPPGDSQYF; CDR3 DNA: TGTGCCATCAGTGCCTCCGGTCCCCCGGGGGATTCGCAGTATTTT
D gene: TRBD2; V gene: TRBV29-1; CDR3 length: 16; clone size: -; J gene: TRBJ2-1; CDR3 protein: CSVEPQGLAGVGEQFF; CDR3 DNA: TGCAGCGTTGAGCCCCAGGGCCTAGCGGGAGTTGGGGAGCAGTTCTTC
D gene: TRBD1; V gene: TRBV11-1; CDR3 length: 17; clone size: -; J gene: TRBJ2-1; CDR3 protein: CASSLAGTGIIENEQFF; CDR3 DNA: TGTGCCAGCAGCTTAGCAGGGACAGGGATCATTGAAAATGAGCAGTTCTTC
D gene: -; V gene: TRBV5-6; CDR3 length: 14; clone size: many; J gene: TRBJ1-1; CDR3 protein: CASSLYIRNTEAFF; CDR3 DNA: TGTGCCAGCAGCTTGTACATACGGAACACTGAAGCTTTCTTT
D gene: TRBD1; V gene: TRBV5-1; CDR3 length: 17; clone size: few; J gene: TRBJ2-6; CDR3 protein: CASSIGQGLYGANVLTF; CDR3 DNA: TGCGCCAGCAGCATTGGACAGGGGTTGTATGGGGCCAACGTCCTGACTTTC
D gene: -; V gene: TRBV10-3; CDR3 length: 14; clone size: medium-sized; J gene: TRBJ2-5; CDR3 protein: CAISEAGMMETQYF; CDR3 DNA: TGTGCCATCAGTGAGGCGGGAATGATGGAGACCCAGTACTTC
D gene: -; V gene: TRBV29-1; CDR3 length: 13; clone size: many; J gene: TRBJ2-7; CDR3 protein: CSVETAGIYEQYF; CDR3 DNA: TGCAGCGTTGAAACGGCAGGGATCTACGAGCAGTACTTC
D gene: -; V gene: TRBV7-7; CDR3 length: 14; clone size: many; J gene: TRBJ2-3; CDR3 protein: CASAAGPFPDTQYF; CDR3 DNA: TGTGCCAGCGCTGCAGGACCGTTTCCAGATACGCAGTATTTT
D gene: TRBD1; V gene: TRBV28; CDR3 length: 17; clone size: -; J gene: TRBJ2-6; CDR3 protein: CASSPQLQGAGANVLTF; CDR3 DNA: TGTGCCAGCAGTCCCCAGTTACAGGGGGCTGGGGCCAACGTCCTGACTTTC
D gene: -; V gene: TRBV10-3; CDR3 length: 13; clone size: few; J gene: TRBJ2-5; CDR3 protein: CAIRKGTEETQYF; CDR3 DNA: TGTGCCATCAGGAAGGGGACGGAAGAGACCCAGTACTTC
D gene: -; V gene: TRBV12-3/TRBV12-4; CDR3 length: 14; clone size: many; J gene: TRBJ2-1; CDR3 protein: CASSLLYGNNEQFF; CDR3 DNA: TGTGCCAGCAGTTTATTGTATGGGAACAATGAGCAGTTCTTC
D gene: TRBD2; V gene: TRBV2; CDR3 length: 16; clone size: -; J gene: TRBJ2-5; CDR3 protein: CASSDDRTSDQETQYF; CDR3 DNA: TGTGCCAGCAGCGACGATAGGACTAGCGATCAAGAGACCCAGTACTTC
D gene: -; V gene: TRBV5-1; CDR3 length: 14; clone size: many; J gene: TRBJ2-7; CDR3 protein: CASRREQGSYEQYF; CDR3 DNA: TGCGCCAGCAGAAGAGAACAGGGCTCCTACGAGCAGTACTTC
D gene: TRBD1; V gene: TRBV2; CDR3 length: 15; clone size: few; J gene: TRBJ2-7; CDR3 protein: CASRPDRGPGYEQYF; CDR3 DNA: TGTGCCAGCAGGCCAGACAGGGGGCCGGGCTACGAGCAGTACTTC
D gene: -; V gene: TRBV7-8; CDR3 length: 15; clone size: -; J gene: TRBJ1-5; CDR3 protein: CASSLATGLGQPQHF; CDR3 DNA: TGTGCCAGCAGCTTAGCCACGGGTCTAGGACAGCCCCAGCATTTT
D gene: TRBD1; V gene: TRBV28; CDR3 length: 16; clone size: few; J gene: TRBJ2-5; CDR3 protein: CASSQRPRGYQETQYF; CDR3 DNA: TGTGCCAGCAGCCAAAGACCCAGGGGGTACCAAGAGACCCAGTACTTC
D gene: -; V gene: TRBV29-1; CDR3 length: 12; clone size: few; J gene: TRBJ1-1; CDR3 protein: CSADSWDTEAFF; CDR3 DNA: TGCAGCGCCGACTCATGGGACACTGAAGCTTTCTTT
D gene: TRBD1; V gene: TRBV12-3/TRBV12-4; CDR3 length: 15; clone size: few; J gene: TRBJ1-2; CDR3 protein: CASSRTGVYWYGYTF; CDR3 DNA: TGTGCCAGCAGTCGGACAGGGGTCTATTGGTATGGCTACACCTTC
D gene: -; V gene: TRBV6-5; CDR3 length: 15; clone size: few; J gene: TRBJ1-2; CDR3 protein: CASSYSRFAVHGYTF; CDR3 DNA: TGTGCCAGCAGTTATTCCCGTTTTGCTGTCCATGGCTACACCTTC
D gene: TRBD2; V gene: TRBV12-3/TRBV12-4; CDR3 length: 18; clone size: -; J gene: TRBJ2-1; CDR3 protein: CASSLARLAAQKDNEQFF; CDR3 DNA: TGTGCCAGCAGTTTAGCGCGTCTAGCGGCCCAAAAAGACAATGAGCAGTTCTTC
D gene: -; V gene: TRBV4-2; CDR3 length: 14; clone size: -; J gene: TRBJ1-2; CDR3 protein: CASSQREQAAGYTF; CDR3 DNA: TGTGCCAGCAGCCAACGCGAGCAGGCCGCTGGCTACACCTTC
D gene: TRBD1; V gene: TRBV4-3; CDR3 length: 17; clone size: few; J gene: TRBJ2-7; CDR3 protein: CASSQDWAGGHTYEQYF; CDR3 DNA: TGCGCCAGCAGCCAAGATTGGGCAGGGGGACATACCTACGAGCAGTACTTC
D gene: -; V gene: TRBV29-1; CDR3 length: 11; clone size: -; J gene: TRBJ1-4; CDR3 protein: CSYLSLGALFF; CDR3 DNA: TGCAGTTACCTCTCTTTAGGGGCGCTGTTTTTT
D gene: -; V gene: TRBV7-3; CDR3 length: 14; clone size: few; J gene: TRBJ2-7; CDR3 protein: CASSLRSGPYEQYF; CDR3 DNA: TGTGCCAGCAGCTTACGTTCGGGACCTTACGAGCAGTACTTC
D gene: -; V gene: TRBV29-1; CDR3 length: 12; clone size: few; J gene: TRBJ2-3; CDR3 protein: CSVGQTPDTQYF; CDR3 DNA: TGCAGCGTTGGACAGACTCCAGATACGCAGTATTTT
D gene: -; V gene: TRBV7-8; CDR3 length: 17; clone size: -; J gene: TRBJ2-7; CDR3 protein: CASSLGRFGGRRGEQYF; CDR3 DNA: TGTGCCAGCAGCTTAGGACGTTTCGGGGGTCGGCGGGGCGAGCAGTACTTC
D gene: TRBD1; V gene: TRBV20-1; CDR3 length: 15; clone size: many; J gene: TRBJ2-7; CDR3 protein: CSALSPTGGYYEQYF; CDR3 DNA: TGCAGTGCTCTATCCCCAACAGGGGGTTACTACGAGCAGTACTTC
D gene: -; V gene: TRBV7-6; CDR3 length: 14; clone size: -; J gene: TRBJ1-2; CDR3 protein: CASSLGTGQGGYTF; CDR3 DNA: TGTGCCAGCAGCTTAGGAACAGGCCAGGGTGGCTACACCTTC
D gene: -; V gene: TRBV4-3; CDR3 length: 18; clone size: few; J gene: TRBJ2-1; CDR3 protein: CASSQDGGASGPYNEQFF; CDR3 DNA: TGCGCCAGCAGCCAAGATGGGGGGGCTAGCGGTCCCTACAATGAGCAGTTCTTC
D gene: -; V gene: TRBV15; CDR3 length: 15; clone size: many; J gene: TRBJ1-5; CDR3 protein: CATSRDSRGVEPQHF; CDR3 DNA: TGTGCCACCAGCAGAGATTCTCGGGGTGTTGAGCCCCAGCATTTT
D gene: TRBD1; V gene: TRBV18; CDR3 length: 14; clone size: few; J gene: TRBJ2-5; CDR3 protein: CASSPGQAEETQYF; CDR3 DNA: TGTGCCAGCTCACCGGGACAGGCGGAAGAGACCCAGTACTTC
D gene: TRBD2; V gene: TRBV6-2/TRBV6-3; CDR3 length: 16; clone size: -; J gene: TRBJ2-7; CDR3 protein: CASSYNRGLAAYEQYF; CDR3 DNA: TGTGCCAGCAGTTACAACCGGGGACTAGCGGCCTACGAGCAGTACTTC
D gene: -; V gene: TRBV10-3; CDR3 length: 15; clone size: many; J gene: TRBJ2-2; CDR3 protein: CAITSQKSAHRELFF; CDR3 DNA: TGTGCCATCACCTCTCAAAAGTCAGCGCACCGGGAGCTGTTTTTT
D gene: -; V gene: TRBV10-3; CDR3 length: 14; clone size: -; J gene: TRBJ2-7; CDR3 protein: CAISTSRGVDEQYF; CDR3 DNA: TGTGCCATCAGTACGTCAAGGGGCGTCGACGAGCAGTACTTC
D gene: TRBD1; V gene: TRBV7-2; CDR3 length: 16; clone size: -; J gene: TRBJ1-3; CDR3 protein: CASSFWEGAPGNTIYF; CDR3 DNA: TGTGCCAGCAGCTTTTGGGAGGGGGCTCCTGGAAACACCATATATTTT
D gene: -; V gene: TRBV7-8; CDR3 length: 12; clone size: many; J gene: TRBJ1-2; CDR3 protein: CASSLLGSGYTF; CDR3 DNA: TGTGCCAGCAGCTTGCTGGGTTCTGGCTACACCTTC
D gene: -; V gene: TRBV7-2; CDR3 length: 11; clone size: many; J gene: TRBJ2-7; CDR3 protein: CASSLLYEQYF; CDR3 DNA: TGTGCCAGCAGTTTACTCTACGAGCAGTACTTC
D gene: -; V gene: TRBV7-9; CDR3 length: 12; clone size: -; J gene: TRBJ2-3; CDR3 protein: CASSLMADTQYF; CDR3 DNA: TGTGCCAGCAGCTTGATGGCAGATACGCAGTATTTT
D gene: -; V gene: TRBV12-3/TRBV12-4; CDR3 length: 11; clone size: -; J gene: TRBJ2-7; CDR3 protein: CASSLNGEQYF; CDR3 DNA: TGTGCCAGCAGTTTAAACGGGGAGCAGTACTTC
D gene: -; V gene: TRBV12-3/TRBV12-4; CDR3 length: 19; clone size: -; J gene: TRBJ1-5; CDR3 protein: CASSLSRGSIGGSLGPQHF; CDR3 DNA: TGTGCCAGCAGTTTATCGCGCGGGAGTATTGGGGGGTCGCTTGGGCCCCAGCATTTT
D gene: -; V gene: TRBV20-1; CDR3 length: 14; clone size: -; J gene: TRBJ2-5; CDR3 protein: CSARPAHIGETQYF; CDR3 DNA: TGCAGTGCTAGGCCGGCTCACATAGGAGAGACCCAGTACTTC
D gene: TRBD1; V gene: TRBV7-6; CDR3 length: 15; clone size: many; J gene: TRBJ2-3; CDR3 protein: CASSPDRGRTDTQYF; CDR3 DNA: TGTGCCAGCAGCCCCGACAGGGGGCGAACAGATACGCAGTATTTT
D gene: -; V gene: TRBV19; CDR3 length: 16; clone size: -; J gene: TRBJ1-5; CDR3 protein: CASSILFDRSNQPQHF; CDR3 DNA: TGTGCCAGTAGTATCTTATTCGACAGGAGCAATCAGCCCCAGCATTTT
D gene: -; V gene: TRBV2; CDR3 length: 15; clone size: many; J gene: TRBJ2-1; CDR3 protein: CASSESRLGYNEQFF; CDR3 DNA: TGTGCCAGCAGTGAATCTAGACTAGGATACAATGAGCAGTTCTTC
D gene: -; V gene: TRBV7-9; CDR3 length: 12; clone size: many; J gene: TRBJ2-7; CDR3 protein: CASSPRVAEQYF; CDR3 DNA: TGTGCCAGCAGTCCCAGGGTTGCCGAGCAGTACTTC
D gene: -; V gene: TRBV4-2; CDR3 length: 13; clone size: -; J gene: TRBJ1-2; CDR3 protein: CASSQVLSGGYTF; CDR3 DNA: TGTGCCAGCAGCCAAGTGTTAAGCGGTGGCTACACCTTC
D gene: -; V gene: TRBV7-8; CDR3 length: 16; clone size: once; J gene: TRBJ2-3; CDR3 protein: CASSSPLPLSTDTQYF; CDR3 DNA: TGTGCCAGCAGCTCGCCACTACCGCTTAGCACAGATACGCAGTATTTT
D gene: -; V gene: TRBV10-2; CDR3 length: 13; clone size: few; J gene: TRBJ2-7; CDR3 protein: CASGAGNSYEQYF; CDR3 DNA: TGCGCCAGCGGGGCGGGTAACTCCTACGAGCAGTACTTC
D gene: -; V gene: TRBV7-6; CDR3 length: 15; clone size: few; J gene: TRBJ2-3; CDR3 protein: CASSLLSGATDTQYF; CDR3 DNA: TGTGCCAGCAGCTTACTTTCGGGAGCGACAGATACGCAGTATTTT
D gene: -; V gene: TRBV29-1; CDR3 length: 14; clone size: many; J gene: TRBJ2-1; CDR3 protein: CSVEDRSSYNEQFF; CDR3 DNA: TGCAGCGTTGAAGACCGGAGCTCCTACAATGAGCAGTTCTTC
D gene: -; V gene: TRBV27; CDR3 length: 17; clone size: -; J gene: TRBJ2-5; CDR3 protein: CASSLSGLSVFSETQYF; CDR3 DNA: TGTGCCAGCAGTTTATCGGGGTTGTCAGTTTTTTCAGAGACCCAGTACTTC
D gene: TRBD2; V gene: TRBV5-1; CDR3 length: 15; clone size: many; J gene: TRBJ2-3; CDR3 protein: CASQGLAGDADTQYF; CDR3 DNA: TGCGCCAGCCAGGGACTAGCGGGAGACGCAGATACGCAGTATTTT
D gene: -; V gene: TRBV6-5; CDR3 length: 12; clone size: few; J gene: TRBJ1-6; CDR3 protein: CASSSSDSPLHF; CDR3 DNA: TGTGCCAGCAGTTCCAGTGATTCACCCCTCCACTTT
D gene: -; V gene: TRBV7-3; CDR3 length: 12; clone size: many; J gene: TRBJ1-1; CDR3 protein: CASSVKPPEAFF; CDR3 DNA: TGTGCCAGCAGCGTCAAACCCCCTGAAGCTTTCTTT
D gene: TRBD2; V gene: TRBV7-9; CDR3 length: 16; clone size: few; J gene: TRBJ2-7; CDR3 protein: CASSPAGTSEYYEQYF; CDR3 DNA: TGTGCCAGCAGCCCGGCCGGGACTAGCGAATACTACGAGCAGTACTTC
D gene: -; V gene: TRBV12-3/TRBV12-4; CDR3 length: 13; clone size: many; J gene: TRBJ2-2; CDR3 protein: CASSLVSTGELFF; CDR3 DNA: TGTGCCAGCAGTTTGGTGAGCACCGGGGAGCTGTTTTTT
D gene: TRBD1; V gene: TRBV2; CDR3 length: 14; clone size: many; J gene: TRBJ2-7; CDR3 protein: CASRVWDSTYEQYF; CDR3 DNA: TGTGCCAGCAGGGTTTGGGACAGCACCTACGAGCAGTACTTC
D gene: TRBD1; V gene: TRBV20-1; CDR3 length: 13; clone size: few; J gene: TRBJ1-4; CDR3 protein: CSATQGVGEKLFF; CDR3 DNA: TGCAGTGCTACACAGGGGGTTGGTGAAAAACTGTTTTTT